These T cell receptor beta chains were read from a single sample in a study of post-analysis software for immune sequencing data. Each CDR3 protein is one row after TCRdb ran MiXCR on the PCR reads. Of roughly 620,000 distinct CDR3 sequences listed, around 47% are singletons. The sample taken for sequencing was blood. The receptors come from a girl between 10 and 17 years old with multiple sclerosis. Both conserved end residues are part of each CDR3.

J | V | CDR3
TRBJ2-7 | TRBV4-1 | CASSPIPGQGNEQYF
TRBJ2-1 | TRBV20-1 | CSAASGIAYNEQFF
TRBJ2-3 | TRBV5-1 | CASSPGGSPTDTQYF
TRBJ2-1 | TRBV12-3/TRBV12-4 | CASSWTSDEQFF
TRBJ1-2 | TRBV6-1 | CATGQLQATEGYTF
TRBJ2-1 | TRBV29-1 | CSVGSGDNEQFF
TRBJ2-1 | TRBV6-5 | CASSYYGQGGYNEQFF
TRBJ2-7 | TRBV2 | CASSGSREQYF
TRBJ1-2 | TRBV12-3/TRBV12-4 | CASSLGAGSNYGYTF
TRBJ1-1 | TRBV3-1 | CASSQAALPEAFF
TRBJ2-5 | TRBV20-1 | CSATMGREMGQYF
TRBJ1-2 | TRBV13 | CASSKAAGGIAYYGYTF
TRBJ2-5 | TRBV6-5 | CASRRGLETQYF
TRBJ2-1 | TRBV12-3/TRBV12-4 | CASTRAAGYNEQFF
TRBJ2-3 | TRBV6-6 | CASSYSGGGADTQYF
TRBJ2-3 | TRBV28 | CASRPGRQARDTQYF
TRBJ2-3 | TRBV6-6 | CASSYSPTVTDTQYF
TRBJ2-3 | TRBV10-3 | CAISESDRRGITDTQYF
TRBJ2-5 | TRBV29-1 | CSVAWGRDGRRETQYF
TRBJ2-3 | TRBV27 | CASSSGTGLPDTQYF
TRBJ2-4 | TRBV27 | CASSHGTTSGEQYF
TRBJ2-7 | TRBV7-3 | CASSLPRGREQYF
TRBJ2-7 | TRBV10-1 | CASSDDLASSTYEQYF
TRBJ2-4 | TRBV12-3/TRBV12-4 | CASSLDGLGIQYF
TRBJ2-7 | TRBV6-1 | CASGGRVGDPNEQYF
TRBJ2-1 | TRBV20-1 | CSASLPAGGVDNEQFF
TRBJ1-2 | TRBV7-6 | CASSLVLGQGGYGYTF
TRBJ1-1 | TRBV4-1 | CASSRSRRGEAEAFF
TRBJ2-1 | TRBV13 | CASSLQREPGNEQFF
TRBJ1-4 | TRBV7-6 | CASSPRTGANEKLFF
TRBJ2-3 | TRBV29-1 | CSVGVATVGDTQYF
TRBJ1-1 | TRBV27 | CASSHRERGDTEAFF
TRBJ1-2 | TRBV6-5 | CASSQRQGMSYGYTF
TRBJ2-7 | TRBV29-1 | CSVARTGSYEQYF
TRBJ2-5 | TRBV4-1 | CASSLGPVETQYF
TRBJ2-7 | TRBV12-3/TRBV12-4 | CASKMDRGYEQYF
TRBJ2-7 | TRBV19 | CASTLGTGGSYEQYF
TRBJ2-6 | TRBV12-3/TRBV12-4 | CASSLSLSGANVLTF
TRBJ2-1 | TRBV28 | CASSPPRGEQFF
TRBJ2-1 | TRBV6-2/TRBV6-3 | CASSFQLAGVGNEQFF
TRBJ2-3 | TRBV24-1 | CATSEEGLGNTQYF
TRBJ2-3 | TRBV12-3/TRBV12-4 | CASSFTDGADTQYF
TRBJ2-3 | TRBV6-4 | CASSDSQGTDTQYF